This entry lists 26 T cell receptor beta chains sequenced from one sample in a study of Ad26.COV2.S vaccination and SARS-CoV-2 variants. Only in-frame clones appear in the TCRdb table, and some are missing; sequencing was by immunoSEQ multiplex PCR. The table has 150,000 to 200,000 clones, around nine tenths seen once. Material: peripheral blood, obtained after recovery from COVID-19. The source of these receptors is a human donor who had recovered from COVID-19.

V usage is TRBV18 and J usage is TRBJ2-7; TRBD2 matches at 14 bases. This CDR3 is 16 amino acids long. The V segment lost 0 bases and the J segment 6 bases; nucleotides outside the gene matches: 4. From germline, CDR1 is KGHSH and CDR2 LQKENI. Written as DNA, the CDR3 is TGTGCCAGCTCACCACCGGGACTAGCGGGAGAGGGCGAGCAGTACTTC. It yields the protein CASSPPGLAGEGEQYF.

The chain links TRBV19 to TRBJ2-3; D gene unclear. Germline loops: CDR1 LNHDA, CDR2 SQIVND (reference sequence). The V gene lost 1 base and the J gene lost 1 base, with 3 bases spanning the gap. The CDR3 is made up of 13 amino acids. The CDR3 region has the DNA TGTGCCAGTAGTATAGCCCGCACAGATACGCAGTATTTT. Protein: CASSIARTDTQYF. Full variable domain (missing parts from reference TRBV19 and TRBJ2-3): DGGITQSPKYLFRKEGQNVTLSCEQNLNHDAMYWYRQDPGQGLRLIYYSQIVNDFQKGDIAEGYSVSREKKESFPLTVTSAQKNPTAFYLCASSIARTDTQYFGPGTRLTVL.

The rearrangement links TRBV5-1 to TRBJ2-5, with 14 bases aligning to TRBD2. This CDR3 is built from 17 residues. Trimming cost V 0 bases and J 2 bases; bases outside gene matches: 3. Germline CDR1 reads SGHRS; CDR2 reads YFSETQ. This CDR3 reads CASSLGLAGGPQETQYF. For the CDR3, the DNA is TGCGCCAGCAGCTTGGGACTAGCGGGAGGGCCTCAAGAGACCCAGTACTTC.

CDR3 bases: TGTGCCAGCAGTGTGGATCCAGGGGGGAACACTGAAGCTTTCTTT. As protein: CASSVDPGGNTEAFF. The rearrangement uses TRBV25-1 and TRBJ1-1; 7 bases are shared with TRBD1. The CDR3 has 15 amino acids. CDR1 MGHDK and CDR2 SYGVNS come from the germline V gene. J was trimmed by 1 base and V by 4 bases; bases with no gene match: 6.

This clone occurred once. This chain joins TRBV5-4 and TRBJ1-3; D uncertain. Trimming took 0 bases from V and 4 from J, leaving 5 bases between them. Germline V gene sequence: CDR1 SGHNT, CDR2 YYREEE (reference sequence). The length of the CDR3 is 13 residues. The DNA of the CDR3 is TGTGCCAGCAGCTTGGCCGGGGGAAACACCATATATTTT. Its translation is CASSLAGGNTIYF. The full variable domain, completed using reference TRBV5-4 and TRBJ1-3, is ETGVTQSPTHLIKTRGQQVTLRCSSQSGHNTVSWYQQALGQGPQFIFQYYREEENGRGNFPPRFSGLQFPNYSSELNVNALELDDSALYLCASSLAGGNTIYFGEGSWLTVV.

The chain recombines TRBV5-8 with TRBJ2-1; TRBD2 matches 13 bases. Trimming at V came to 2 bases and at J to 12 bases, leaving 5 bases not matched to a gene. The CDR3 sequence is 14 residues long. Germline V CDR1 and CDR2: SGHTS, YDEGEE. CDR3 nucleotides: TGTGCCAGCAGCTTAACTAGCGGGGGGGCCGGGCAGTTCTTC. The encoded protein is CASSLTSGGAGQFF.

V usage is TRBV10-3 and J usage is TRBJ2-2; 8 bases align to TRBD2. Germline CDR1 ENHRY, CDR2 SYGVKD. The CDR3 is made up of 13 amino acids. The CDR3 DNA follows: TGTGCTAGCGGGACCAGGGGCACCGGGGAGCTGTTTTTT. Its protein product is CASGTRGTGELFF.

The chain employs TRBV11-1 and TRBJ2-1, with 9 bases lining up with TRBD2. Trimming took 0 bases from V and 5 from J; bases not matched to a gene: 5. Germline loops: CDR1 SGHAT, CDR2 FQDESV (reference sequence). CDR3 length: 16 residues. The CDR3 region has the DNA TGTGCCAGCAGCTTAGCGTCACTAGCGGGTAACAATGAGCAGTTCTTC. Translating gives CASSLASLAGNNEQFF.

CDR3 amino acids: CASSLAGEIQETQYF. The CDR3 coding sequence is TGTGCCAGCAGTCTAGCGGGGGAGATACAAGAGACCCAGTACTTC. The rearrangement uses TRBV6-5 and TRBJ2-5; 10 bases are shared with TRBD2. In germline, CDR1 is MNHEY, CDR2 SVGAGI. This CDR3 is built from 15 residues. J gave up 2 bases and V 5 bases, and 5 bases lay outside the gene matches.

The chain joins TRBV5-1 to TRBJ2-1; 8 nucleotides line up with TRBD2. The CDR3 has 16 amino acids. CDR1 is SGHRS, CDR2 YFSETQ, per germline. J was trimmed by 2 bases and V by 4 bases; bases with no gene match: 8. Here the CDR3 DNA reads TGCGCCAGCAGCCTCGACCCGGGACTAGCCTACAATGAGCAGTTCTTC. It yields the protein CASSLDPGLAYNEQFF.

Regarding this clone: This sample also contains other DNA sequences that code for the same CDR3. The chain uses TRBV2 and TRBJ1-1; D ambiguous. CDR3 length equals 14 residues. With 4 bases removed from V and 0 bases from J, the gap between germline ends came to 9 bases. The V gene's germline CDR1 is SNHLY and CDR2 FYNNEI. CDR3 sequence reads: CASSVDRLNTEAFF. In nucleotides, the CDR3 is TGTGCCAGCAGTGTAGATAGATTGAACACTGAAGCTTTCTTT.

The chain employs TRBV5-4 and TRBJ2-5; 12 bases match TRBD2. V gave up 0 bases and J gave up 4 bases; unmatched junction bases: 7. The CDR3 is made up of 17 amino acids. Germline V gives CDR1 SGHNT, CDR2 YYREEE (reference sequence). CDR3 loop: CASSLELAGGPGETQYF. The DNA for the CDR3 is TGTGCCAGCAGCTTGGAGCTAGCGGGAGGGCCAGGAGAGACCCAGTACTTC.

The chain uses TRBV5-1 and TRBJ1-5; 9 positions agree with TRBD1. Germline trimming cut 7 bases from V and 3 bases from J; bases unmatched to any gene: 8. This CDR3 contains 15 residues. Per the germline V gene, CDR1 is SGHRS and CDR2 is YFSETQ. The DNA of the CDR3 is TGCGCCAGCGCCCCGGGACAGGGAGACAATCAGCCCCAGCATTTT. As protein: CASAPGQGDNQPQHF. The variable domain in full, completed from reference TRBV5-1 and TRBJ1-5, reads KAGVTQTPRYLIKTRGQQVTLSCSPISGHRSVSWYQQTPGQGLQFLFEYFSETQRNKGNFPGRFSGRQFSNSRSEMNVSTLELGDSALYLCASAPGQGDNQPQHFGDGTRLSIL.

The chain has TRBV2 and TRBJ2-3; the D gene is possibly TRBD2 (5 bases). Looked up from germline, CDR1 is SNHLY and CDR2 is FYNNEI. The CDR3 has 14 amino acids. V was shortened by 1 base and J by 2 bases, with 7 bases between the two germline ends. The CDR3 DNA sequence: TGTGCCAGCAGTGAAGGGGAGATCACAGATACGCAGTATTTT. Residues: CASSEGEITDTQYF.

The CDR3 DNA follows: TGTGCCAGCAGCCGGACTAGCGGGGGGCGGGATACGCAGTATTTT. Translated, it gives CASSRTSGGRDTQYF. The genes are TRBV7-9 and TRBJ2-3; 14 positions agree with TRBD2. Germline V gene data show CDR1 as SEHNR and CDR2 as FQNEAQ (reference sequence). V shed 5 bases, J shed 6 bases, and the junction held 4 bases outside the gene matches. This CDR3 has 15 amino acids.

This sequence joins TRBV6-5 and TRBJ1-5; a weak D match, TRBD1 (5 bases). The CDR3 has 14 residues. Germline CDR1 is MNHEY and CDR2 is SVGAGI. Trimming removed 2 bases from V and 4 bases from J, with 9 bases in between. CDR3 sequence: CASSYHGANQPQHF. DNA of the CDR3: TGTGCCAGCAGTTACCATGGGGCTAATCAGCCCCAGCATTTT.

CDR3 sequence reads: CASSSSWDRETQYF. In DNA, the CDR3 is TGTGCCAGCAGCTCTAGTTGGGACCGAGAGACCCAGTACTTC. The V and J genes are TRBV11-2 and TRBJ2-5; D may match TRBD1 or TRBD2 (5 bases each). The CDR3 contains 14 residues. With 4 bases removed from V and 4 bases from J, the gap between germline ends came to 13 bases. The germline gives CDR1 SGHAT, CDR2 FQNNGV.

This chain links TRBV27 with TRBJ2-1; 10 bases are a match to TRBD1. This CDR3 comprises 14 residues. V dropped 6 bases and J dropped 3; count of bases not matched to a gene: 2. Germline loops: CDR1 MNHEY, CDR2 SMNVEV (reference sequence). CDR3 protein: CASSRTGGYNEQFF. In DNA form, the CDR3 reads TGTGCCAGCAGCCGGACAGGGGGCTACAATGAGCAGTTCTTC.

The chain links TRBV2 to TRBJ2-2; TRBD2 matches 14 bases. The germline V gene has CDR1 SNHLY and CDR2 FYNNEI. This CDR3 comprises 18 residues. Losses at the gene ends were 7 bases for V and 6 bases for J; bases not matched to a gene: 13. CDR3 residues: CASILSRLAGGQAGELFF. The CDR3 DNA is TGTGCCAGCATACTTAGCAGACTAGCGGGAGGGCAAGCCGGGGAGCTGTTTTTT.

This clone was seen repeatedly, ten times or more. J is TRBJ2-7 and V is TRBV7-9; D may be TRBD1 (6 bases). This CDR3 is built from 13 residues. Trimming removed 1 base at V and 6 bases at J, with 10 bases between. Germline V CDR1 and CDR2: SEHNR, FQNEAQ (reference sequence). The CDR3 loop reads CASSLVATGEQYF. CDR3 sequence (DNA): TGTGCCAGCAGCTTAGTGGCGACAGGCGAGCAGTACTTC.

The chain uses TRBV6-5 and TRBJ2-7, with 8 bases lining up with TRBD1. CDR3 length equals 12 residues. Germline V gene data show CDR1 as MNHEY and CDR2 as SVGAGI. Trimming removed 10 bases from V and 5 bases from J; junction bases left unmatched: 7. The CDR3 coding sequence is TGTGCCAAAAGGACAGGGAAACACGAGCAGTACTTC. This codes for CAKRTGKHEQYF.

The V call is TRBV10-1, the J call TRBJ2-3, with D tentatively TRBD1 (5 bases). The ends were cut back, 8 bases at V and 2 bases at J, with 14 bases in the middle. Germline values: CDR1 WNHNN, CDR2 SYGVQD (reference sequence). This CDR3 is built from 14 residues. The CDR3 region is CASSVGATTDTQYF. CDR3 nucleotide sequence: TGCGCCAGCTCTGTAGGGGCTACCACAGATACGCAGTATTTT.

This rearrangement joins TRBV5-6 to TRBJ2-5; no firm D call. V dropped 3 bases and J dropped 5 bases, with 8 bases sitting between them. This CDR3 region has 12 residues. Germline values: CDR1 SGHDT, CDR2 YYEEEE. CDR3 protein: CASSSNRETQYF. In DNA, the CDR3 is TGTGCCAGCAGCTCCAACCGGGAGACCCAGTACTTC.

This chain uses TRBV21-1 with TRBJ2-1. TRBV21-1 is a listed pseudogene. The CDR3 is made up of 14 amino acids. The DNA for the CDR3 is TGTGCCAGAATTAAGGGCCGAAGAGGCAATGAGCAGTTCTTC. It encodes CARIKGRRGNEQFF.

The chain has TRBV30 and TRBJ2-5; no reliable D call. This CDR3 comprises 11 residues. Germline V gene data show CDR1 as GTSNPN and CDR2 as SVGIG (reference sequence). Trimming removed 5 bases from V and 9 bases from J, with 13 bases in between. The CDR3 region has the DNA TGTGCCTGGGTGGGCGCTCTAGCCCAGTACTTC. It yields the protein CAWVGALAQYF. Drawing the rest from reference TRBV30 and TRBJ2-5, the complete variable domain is SQTIHQWPATLVQPVGSPLSLECTVEGTSNPNLYWYRQAAGRGLQLLFYSVGIGQISSEVPQNLSASRPQDRQFILSSKKLLLSDSGFYLCAWVGALAQYFGPGTRLLVL.

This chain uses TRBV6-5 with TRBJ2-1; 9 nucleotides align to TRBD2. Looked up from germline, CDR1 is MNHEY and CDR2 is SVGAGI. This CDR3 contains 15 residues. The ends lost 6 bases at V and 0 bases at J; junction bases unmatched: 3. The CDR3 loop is CASSWTSDSYNEQFF. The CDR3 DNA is TGTGCCAGCAGCTGGACTAGCGACTCCTACAATGAGCAGTTCTTC.